The clone carrying this TCR beta chain showed up many times. Antigen: not known. V trimming: 1 base; J trimming: 9 bases; junction bases outside the gene matches: 14. CDR1 is SGHAT, CDR2 FQNNGV, per germline. CDR3 length: 16 residues. The data are from a study of T cells after yellow fever vaccination. Study details: Fractions of limited cellularity were prepared by means of SMART-Seq v4 Ultra Low Input. The study, taken as a whole, reports: Post-booster repertoires again held most primary-vaccination clones (about 96% CD4, 75% to 90% CD8).

Researchers made TCR cDNA using 5'RACE template switching, and this step added a universal primer site and UMIs. TCRdb processed the 5' RACE reads anew with MiXCR; each CDR3 protein has one entry. The sample consists of 600,000 to 750,000 distinct CDR3 sequences, 12% of them appearing once. The J gene is TRBJ1-2, the V gene TRBV11-2; 7 bases fit TRBD1. The sample here was PBMCs, taken on the day of the yellow fever booster vaccination. The source of this sequence is a man aged 25 to 45 who received the YFV17D yellow fever vaccine. The CDR3 loop reads CASSLGAGTAGGSYTF. Written as DNA, the CDR3 is TGTGCCAGCAGCTTAGGGGCCGGGACAGCTGGCGGGAGCTACACCTTC.